The T cell receptor beta chain described here comes from a study of molecular identifiers for immune sequencing clone quantification. Whole-study results and caveats: Amid approximately 1 million naive cells, spiked Jurkat TCR RNA from one cell was reportedly still detectable. Clones exceeding 20 RNA copies carried over 98% of effector molecules but under 1% of naive-cell molecules.

Naive CD8 T cells, phenotype CD8+CD4-CCR7+CD45RA+, were sorted. As regards this clonotype: Its antigen is not known.

Trimming took 5 bases from V and 1 from J, leaving 15 bases between them. The CDR3 totals 16 residues. CDR1 and CDR2 (germline): MNHNS, SASEGT. TCRdb ran MiXCR on the PCR reads and lists one entry per CDR3 protein. The sample gives about 36,000 distinct CDR3 sequences, less than 20% of which show up once; approximately 7.1% is in the top ten. The chain carries TRBV6-1 and TRBJ2-4, with D maybe TRBD2 (5 bases). The source material was naive CD8+ T cells from blood, with Jurkat cell RNA spiked in. Sample subset: FACS-sorted CD8+CD4-CCR7+CD45RA+ naive T cells. The receptor comes from a human donor in good health. Some libraries in this study had Jurkat cell RNA spiked in. The CDR3 sequence: CASSKLLGAAKNIQYF. Written as DNA, the CDR3 is TGTGCCAGCAGTAAACTACTGGGAGCTGCCAAAAACATTCAGTACTTC.